What follows are 27 T cell receptor beta chains derived from one specimen sequenced in a study of cytomegalovirus exposure and HLA in healthy donors. 60 Vbeta and 13 Jbeta primers were used in PCR. Measured with immunoSEQ multiplex PCR; TCRdb has only the in-frame clones, and not every one. This table holds some 140,000 clones, more than 75% found once. Sequences were obtained from PBMCs. The receptor set was obtained from a female donor in good health and CMV-seronegative.

The V and J genes are TRBV2 and TRBJ2-7, with no clear D. This CDR3 is built from 11 residues. Germline V gene lookup returns CDR1 SNHLY and CDR2 FYNNEI. With 8 bases removed from V and 6 bases from J, the gap between germline ends came to 11 bases. The CDR3 sequence: CASLAVGEQYF. DNA for the CDR3: TGTGCCAGCCTGGCTGTTGGCGAGCAGTACTTC.

The V and J genes are TRBV7-8 and TRBJ2-3; TRBD1 matches 9 bases. The CDR3 has 19 amino acids. Per the germline V gene, CDR1 is SGHVS and CDR2 is FQNEAQ. V was pared by 5 bases and J by 1 base, with 16 bases of the junction left unmatched. The CDR3 region is CASSPRPAGRTGGTDTQYF. The CDR3 DNA follows: TGTGCCAGCAGCCCCAGACCCGCGGGCCGGACAGGGGGCACAGATACGCAGTATTTT.

The rearrangement uses TRBV6-5 and TRBJ1-1, with 11 positions matching TRBD1. V shed 5 bases, J shed 5 bases, and the junction held 4 bases outside the gene matches. The CDR3 contains 14 residues. Per the germline V gene, CDR1 is MNHEY and CDR2 is SVGAGI. The CDR3, as DNA: TGTGCCAGCAGTCCGGACAGGGGGCGAACTGAAGCTTTCTTT. Its translation: CASSPDRGRTEAFF.

V and J are TRBV15 and TRBJ1-2; D uncertain. CDR1 LNHNV and CDR2 YYDKDF come from the germline V gene (reference sequence). The CDR3 spans 12 residues. V lost 0 bases and J lost 5, with 4 bases in between. The CDR3 is CATSREEYGYTF. The CDR3 DNA sequence: TGTGCCACCAGCAGAGAGGAGTATGGCTACACCTTC.

J is TRBJ2-7 and V is TRBV28; 11 nucleotides line up with TRBD2. Per the germline V gene, CDR1 is MDHEN and CDR2 is SYDVKM. The CDR3 runs 15 residues. The junction had 6 bases not matched to a gene; V was cut back by 6 bases and J by 2 bases. The DNA for the CDR3 is TGTGCCAGCAGGAACTTAGCGGGGGGGCCCTACGAGCAGTACTTC. This codes for CASRNLAGGPYEQYF. The variable domain in full, completed from reference TRBV28 and TRBJ2-7, reads DVKVTQSSRYLVKRTGEKVFLECVQDMDHENMFWYRQDPGLGLRLIYFSYDVKMKEKGDIPEGYSVSREKKERFSLILESASTNQTSMYLCASRNLAGGPYEQYFGPGTRLTVT.

CDR3 nucleotides: TGTGCCTGGAATTCGAGGGCCAACTATGGCTACACCTTC. Translating gives CAWNSRANYGYTF. The genes are TRBV30 and TRBJ1-2, with D unclear. This CDR3 is built from 13 residues. The ends were cut back, 4 bases at V and 2 bases at J, with 11 bases in the middle. The germline CDR1 and CDR2 sequences are GTSNPN and SVGIG (reference sequence).

The chain is built from TRBV4-1 and TRBJ2-7, with D possibly being TRBD2 (6 bases). CDR3 size: 16 residues. Trimming pared 2 bases from V and 0 bases from J, leaving 14 bases between. Germline CDR1 and CDR2: MGHRA and YSYEKL. CDR3 region: CASSQHPSAASYEQYF. The CDR3 region has the DNA TGCGCCAGCAGCCAACACCCTAGCGCGGCCTCCTACGAGCAGTACTTC.

The chain uses TRBV6-5 and TRBJ1-3; perhaps TRBD1 as D (5 bases). Trimming took 5 bases from V and 2 from J, leaving 10 bases between them. This CDR3 has 14 amino acids. Looked up from germline, CDR1 is MNHEY and CDR2 is SVGAGI. The chain's CDR3 is CASSQSTAGNTIYF. CDR3 bases: TGTGCCAGCAGTCAATCGACAGCTGGAAACACCATATATTTT.

This rearrangement joins TRBV7-9 to TRBJ1-2; 8 nucleotides line up with TRBD1. The germline gives CDR1 SEHNR, CDR2 FQNEAQ (reference sequence). CDR3 size: 15 residues. V trimming: 4 bases; J trimming: 7 bases; junction bases outside the gene matches: 11. The CDR3, as DNA: TGTGCCAGCAGCTACACCGGACAGGGTGGGGCTGGCTACACCTTC. Translated: CASSYTGQGGAGYTF.

This clone was counted once. The chain couples TRBV9 to TRBJ1-1; D call uncertain. The CDR3 is made up of 15 amino acids. Trimming removed 0 bases at V and 1 base at J, with 10 bases between. Germline V gene lookup returns CDR1 SGDLS and CDR2 YYNGEE. Written as DNA, the CDR3 is TGTGCCAGCAGCGTAGCCGGGAATACGAACACTGAAGCTTTCTTT. Translation: CASSVAGNTNTEAFF.

This sequence joins TRBV27 and TRBJ1-2; 8 bases are shared with TRBD1. V shed 3 bases and J 7 bases; nucleotides not matched to a gene: 10. Germline loops: CDR1 MNHEY, CDR2 SMNVEV (reference sequence). The CDR3 spans 15 residues. CDR3 coding DNA: TGTGCCAGCAGTTTGACCCGGACAGGGCAGGGTGGCTACACCTTC. Translation: CASSLTRTGQGGYTF.

The chain couples TRBV10-3 to TRBJ1-2; possible D gene TRBD1, 5 bases. Germline assignment: CDR1 ENHRY and CDR2 SYGVKD. The CDR3 spans 12 residues. V gave up 8 bases and J gave up 1 base, with 8 bases separating them. CDR3 bases: TGTGCCATCGGGGGGGGTAACTATGGCTACACCTTC. Protein product: CAIGGGNYGYTF.

V is TRBV19 and J is TRBJ2-7; 7 bases align to TRBD1. Germline CDR1 LNHDA, CDR2 SQIVND (reference sequence). The trim removed 7 bases at V and 0 bases at J, leaving 6 bases unmatched. This CDR3 is 14 amino acids long. Written as DNA, the CDR3 is TGTGCCAGTAATAGCCCAGGGGGCTCCTACGAGCAGTACTTC. Amino acids: CASNSPGGSYEQYF.

The chain recombines TRBV15 with TRBJ2-3; the D gene is possibly TRBD2 (5 bases). Germline V gene lookup returns CDR1 LNHNV and CDR2 YYDKDF (reference sequence). The CDR3 spans 15 residues. The V and J ends lost 0 bases and 11 bases respectively, with 18 bases between them. DNA of the CDR3: TGTGCCACCAGCAGAGAGCTAGATACCGGGATTGAGCAGTATTTT. Amino acids: CATSRELDTGIEQYF.

The V and J genes are TRBV7-9 and TRBJ2-7, with 9 bases fitting TRBD2. This CDR3 is built from 14 residues. V gave up 5 bases and J gave up 5 bases; unmatched junction bases: 7. Germline V gene data show CDR1 as SEHNR and CDR2 as FQNEAQ (reference sequence). As DNA, the CDR3 is TGTGCCAGCAGCGCGCGGGGGGGCCTCCACGAGCAGTACTTC. It translates to CASSARGGLHEQYF. The full variable domain, in which reference TRBV7-9 and TRBJ2-7 provide the parts outside the CDR3, is DTGVSQNPRHKITKRGQNVTFRCDPISEHNRLYWYRQTLGQGPEFLTYFQNEAQLEKSRLLSDRFSAERPKGSFSTLEIQRTEQGDSAMYLCASSARGGLHEQYFGPGTRLTVT.

The CDR3 loop reads CASRSPSGTGMIYGYTF. The CDR3 region has the DNA TGTGCAAGTCGCTCCCCCTCCGGGACAGGGATGATCTATGGCTACACCTTC. The genes are TRBV12-2 and TRBJ1-2; TRBD1 reflects the table's D call only, with no check against the DNA. TRBV12-2 is tagged as a pseudogene. The CDR3 runs 17 residues.

V and J are TRBV7-2 and TRBJ2-3; TRBD2 matches at 7 bases. The CDR3 has 16 amino acids. J lost 3 bases, V lost 5 bases, and 11 bases had no gene match. CDR1 is SGHTA, CDR2 FQGNSA, per germline. CDR3 bases: TGTGCCAGCAGCCCCCTGGGGGGGAGGAGGACAGATACGCAGTATTTT. It is translated as CASSPLGGRRTDTQYF. Based on the CDR3 plus reference TRBV7-2 and TRBJ2-3, the full variable domain is GAGVSQSPSNKVTEKGKDVELRCDPISGHTALYWYRQSLGQGLEFLIYFQGNSAPDKSGLPSDRFSAERTGGSVSTLTIQRTQQEDSAVYLCASSPLGGRRTDTQYFGPGTRLTVL.

The chain employs TRBV28 and TRBJ2-7; TRBD2 aligns across 13 bases. Looked up from germline, CDR1 is MDHEN and CDR2 is SYDVKM. After removal of 10 bases from V and 6 bases from J, the junction contained 6 bases not matched to a gene. The CDR3 loop spans 13 amino acids. CDR3 in amino acids: CATRTSGSFEQYF. CDR3 coding DNA: TGTGCCACCAGGACTAGCGGGAGTTTCGAGCAGTACTTC.

The DNA of the CDR3 is TGTGCCTGGAGTGGCTTCCCTGGGGAGGAGACCCAGTACTTC. Translation gives CAWSGFPGEETQYF. The chain recombines TRBV30 with TRBJ2-5, with TRBD2 as a possible D gene (5 bases). This CDR3 contains 14 residues. Germline loops: CDR1 GTSNPN, CDR2 SVGIG (reference sequence). Deletions cut 1 base from V and 5 bases from J, with 14 bases between. The whole variable domain, remainder taken from reference TRBV30 and TRBJ2-5, is SQTIHQWPATLVQPVGSPLSLECTVEGTSNPNLYWYRQAAGRGLQLLFYSVGIGQISSEVPQNLSASRPQDRQFILSSKKLLLSDSGFYLCAWSGFPGEETQYFGPGTRLLVL.

The CDR3 is CASSTRESTDTQYF. In DNA form, the CDR3 reads TGCGCCAGCAGCACCCGGGAGAGCACAGATACGCAGTATTTT. The chain joins TRBV4-1 to TRBJ2-3; D perhaps matches TRBD2 (6 bases). The CDR3 has 14 amino acids. CDR1 is MGHRA, CDR2 YSYEKL, per germline. V was trimmed by 5 bases and J by 0 bases, leaving 9 bases between them.

The rearrangement joins TRBV5-1 to TRBJ1-2; D is ambiguous. In germline, CDR1 is SGHRS, CDR2 YFSETQ. This CDR3 spans 15 amino acids. Trimming removed 2 bases at V and 6 bases at J, with 17 bases between. The CDR3: CASSLEQRKIDGYTF. The CDR3 region has the DNA TGCGCCAGCAGCTTAGAACAGAGAAAGATAGATGGCTACACCTTC.

The rearrangement joins TRBV7-6 to TRBJ1-1; D is undetermined. The germline V gene has CDR1 SGHVS and CDR2 FNYEAQ. CDR3 length equals 14 residues. V dropped 1 base and J dropped 1 base, with 7 bases sitting between them. The CDR3 sequence: CASSLEPGNTEAFF. DNA of the CDR3: TGTGCCAGCAGCTTAGAGCCAGGGAACACTGAAGCTTTCTTT.

This chain joins TRBV25-1 and TRBJ1-2; a possible D gene is TRBD1 (6 bases). This CDR3 has 13 residues. Germline CDR1 and CDR2: MGHDK and SYGVNS. V shed 5 bases and J shed 4 bases, with 11 bases lying between them. The CDR3 protein is CASSFQGGYGYTF. The CDR3 nucleotides read TGTGCCAGCAGTTTCCAAGGGGGCTATGGCTACACCTTC.

The chain carries TRBV28 and TRBJ2-5; D gene ambiguous. This CDR3 comprises 13 residues. V was trimmed by 4 bases and J by 3 bases, leaving 9 bases between them. The germline V gene encodes CDR1 MDHEN and CDR2 SYDVKM. The CDR3 coding sequence is TGTGCCAGCAGTTCCCAAGTAGAAGAGACCCAGTACTTC. This gives the protein CASSSQVEETQYF.

This chain connects TRBV6-5 to TRBJ2-2; a weak D match, TRBD2 (6 bases). The ends were cut back, 7 bases at V and 1 base at J, with 13 bases in the middle. The CDR3 has 15 residues. Germline loops: CDR1 MNHEY, CDR2 SVGAGI. The CDR3 region has the DNA TGTGCCAGCACGGGTGTAGCGGAGAACACCGGGGAGCTGTTTTTT. Translated: CASTGVAENTGELFF.

This chain connects TRBV7-9 to TRBJ2-5; D is perhaps TRBD1 (7 bases). The CDR3 spans 15 residues. V was clipped by 5 bases and J by 5 bases, with 18 bases between them. Germline V gives CDR1 SEHNR, CDR2 FQNEAQ (reference sequence). The CDR3 loop reads CASSPRTGGGETQYF. In DNA form, the CDR3 reads TGTGCCAGCAGCCCTCGGACAGGAGGGGGGGAGACCCAGTACTTC. Supplemented by reference TRBV7-9 and TRBJ2-5, the full variable domain reads DTGVSQNPRHKITKRGQNVTFRCDPISEHNRLYWYRQTLGQGPEFLTYFQNEAQLEKSRLLSDRFSAERPKGSFSTLEIQRTEQGDSAMYLCASSPRTGGGETQYFGPGTRLLVL.

The chain joins TRBV5-6 to TRBJ1-3; tentative D call: TRBD1 (6 bases). CDR1 is SGHDT and CDR2 is YYEEEE in the germline V gene. V lost 3 bases and J lost 4, with 17 bases in between. CDR3 length: 16 amino acids. As DNA, the CDR3 is TGTGCCAGCAGCTCCGGGACACTGTTACTAGGAAACACCATATATTTT. As protein: CASSSGTLLLGNTIYF. Combining the CDR3 with reference TRBV5-6 and TRBJ1-3 gives the whole variable domain DAGVTQSPTHLIKTRGQQVTLRCSPKSGHDTVSWYQQALGQGPQFIFQYYEEEERQRGNFPDRFSGHQFPNYSSELNVNALLLGDSALYLCASSSGTLLLGNTIYFGEGSWLTVV.